Given below is one TCR beta chain in context. The source of the sample is a study of preoperative IRX-2 immunotherapy in early breast cancer. Treatment described: preoperative locoregional IRX-2 cytokine immunotherapy. The data were produced by immunoSEQ multiplex PCR, yet TCRdb's version contains in-frame clones alone and is incomplete. Among 90,000 to 100,000 clones listed, 86% were seen once. V lost 5 bases, J lost 7 bases, and 9 bases stayed unmatched. CDR3 length equals 16 residues. Germline V gene lookup returns CDR1 MDHEN and CDR2 SYDVKM. The sequencing used tumor tissue, collected after IRX-2 immunotherapy. The TCR originated in a human donor with breast cancer. V gene TRBV28 combines with J gene TRBJ1-4; 11 bases agree with TRBD1. The CDR3 protein is CASSPRIGTGGEKLFF. CDR3 nucleotide sequence: TGTGCCAGCAGTCCGAGGATTGGGACAGGGGGTGAAAAACTGTTTTTT.